This paragraph reports one T cell receptor beta chain. The clone's antigen remains unknown. No base qualities exist here, and no much larger clone lies one base off it. TCR CDR3 regions were amplified from genomic DNA by multiplex PCR using the deep immunoSEQ assay. For each cell subset, the extracted genomic DNA was distributed evenly across all wells of several immunoSEQ 96-well plates, and each plate served as one replicate. For sorted subsets, each replicate PCR was loaded with roughly 190 ng genomic DNA, equivalent to about 30,000 T cell genomes. Purified libraries were measured with a Qubit 3.0 fluorometer, size-checked on a Bioanalyzer 2100, and measured again with the KAPA Library Quantification kit. A separate single-read 150-cycle Illumina NextSeq 550 flow cell was used to sequence each immunoSEQ 96-well plate. The study's own analysis went as follows. Because the immunoSEQ output held only junctional sequences and lacked quality scores, the filtering could not match the filtering applied to full-length reads. Sequences were annotated with PyIR, a Python wrapper for IgBLAST v1.9, and V/J genes and CDR3 were assigned using IMGT germline references. Reads with weak V/J assignments (E-value above 1e-6), missing CDR3, stop codons, out-of-frame junctions, or ambiguous translated residues were removed. V3J clonotypes were defined as sequences sharing the same inferred V gene, J gene, and CDR3 amino acid sequence. The percentage overlap between two repertoires was calculated by dividing the number of shared unique clonotypes by the size of the smaller repertoire. Repertoire richness was assessed with RTK rarefaction, the Chao1 estimator, and Recon v2.1 estimates of unobserved clonotypes. Generation probabilities for all TCRbeta clonotypes obtained by the gDNA method from a few donors were computed using OLGA. As stored in TCRdb, this immuneACCESS dataset retains in-frame rearrangements with V and J assigned. A fraction of the clones does not appear; measured against another copy, unresolved V genes explain less than half of the discrepancy, and the remainder lacks a known reason. V and J calls and clone size are given by that table; D and trimming were obtained from the DNA. For this sample the table gives over 2 million clones, of which 80% to 95% were detected only once. The ten top clones hold 0.37% of the sample.

The donors were healthy, HIV-negative adults with no recently reported acute infections or vaccinations. Every donor was a Caucasian adult living in Nashville, Tennessee, USA. CD4+ T cells were enriched by magnetic negative selection, after which naive cells were positively selected on CD45RA and the negative fraction was taken as the memory subset. After blood collection by leukapheresis, PBMCs were isolated using Ficoll-Histopaque density gradient centrifugation and then cryopreserved in the vapor phase of liquid nitrogen. Purity and quantity of every magnetically sorted T cell population were checked by analytical flow cytometry. Genomic DNA was isolated from every sorted fraction and measured by UV absorbance on a Nanodrop 2000c. This specimen belongs to a study of shared clonotypes between healthy human individuals (TCRdb year 2020). In terms of the full investigation: The cohort comprised two women and a few men aged 18 to 49 years. For each donor, CD4 naive and CD4 memory were each given three plates, CD8 naive was given two plates, and CD8 memory was given one plate. To estimate repertoire size and how much clonotypes are shared between individuals, the study performed deep sequencing of blood TCR repertoires from roughly five healthy adults. To increase sequencing depth and limit assay-specific biases, TCR repertoire library preparation and sequencing were carried out by different laboratories using diverse techniques. Per donor, leukapheresis produced somewhere between about 0.9 and 9 billion PBMCs.

The V end loses 2 bases and the J end loses 1 base, and a stretch of 6 bases separates them. According to the germline V gene, CDR1 reads MDHEN and CDR2 reads SYDVKM. The CDR3 covers 14 residues, taking in both the cysteine and the phenylalanine. Left in the record is the CDR3 DNA by itself, 42 bases read in frame from the first base. On the study overall, not on this receptor specifically: Based on pairwise subsampling, the degree of clonotype sharing among donors was expected to be affected by sequencing depth. Clonotypes shared by all four sorted-subset donors showed higher generation probabilities than non-shared clonotypes. The small number of donors limited the genetic and exposure-history diversity represented. Estimated clonotype richness was generally larger for naive than for memory subsets. Across a handful of donors, approximately 5% of naive CD4, around 3.3% of naive CD8, 2% to 2.5% of memory CD4, and approximately 0.42% of memory CD8 clonotypes were shared. Sampling was restricted to blood, and TCR repertoires in tissue are likely to differ from TCR repertoires in blood. Rarefaction of sorted-subset datasets indicated incomplete sequencing despite the large sequencing depth.

The material sequenced was naive CD4+ T cells from PBMCs. This specimen's cell subset or site label, interpreted: CD45RA+ positively selected. The V gene is TRBV28 and the J gene is TRBJ2-4; D gene: possibly TRBD1, on 6 matching bases. This TCR came from a man aged 18 to 29 in good health. Some clones in this sample may be carry-over from other donors' samples. The nucleotide sequence reads TGTGCCAGCAGTTTAGACAGGGCCAAAAACATTCAGTACTTC. Its coded protein is CASSLDRAKNIQYF.